What follows are 27 T cell receptor beta chains derived from one specimen sequenced in a study of shared clonotypes between healthy human individuals. Libraries were prepared by immunoSEQ multiplex PCR; TCRdb keeps only in-frame clonotypes and omits some of them. The sample comprises about 380,000 clones, about 96% of which are singletons, and about 0.32% rests with the top ten. The sequencing input was memory CD8+ T cells sorted from blood. Documented subset: CD45RO+ cells pooled with CCR7-negative TemRA cells. The receptors come from a man younger than 40 in good health.

J is TRBJ2-1 and V is TRBV5-1; TRBD2 agrees at 11 bases. The CDR3 runs 15 residues. The V segment lost 3 bases and the J segment 9 bases; nucleotides outside the gene matches: 8. CDR1 SGHRS and CDR2 YFSETQ come from the germline V gene. As DNA, the CDR3 is TGCGCCAGCAGCTGGCTAGCGGGAGGCCCCGGTGAGCAGTTCTTC. This gives the protein CASSWLAGGPGEQFF. The whole variable domain, remainder taken from reference TRBV5-1 and TRBJ2-1, is KAGVTQTPRYLIKTRGQQVTLSCSPISGHRSVSWYQQTPGQGLQFLFEYFSETQRNKGNFPGRFSGRQFSNSRSEMNVSTLELGDSALYLCASSWLAGGPGEQFFGPGTRLTVL.

The chain recombines TRBV5-1 with TRBJ2-2; weak D call: TRBD1 (7 bases). The CDR3 extends over 15 amino acids. Germline V lookup: CDR1 SGHRS, CDR2 YFSETQ. Trimming removed 0 bases at V and 5 bases at J, with 11 bases between. CDR3 DNA sequence: TGCGCCAGCAGCTTGGTCAGGGGGGAGACCGGGGAGCTGTTTTTT. It specifies CASSLVRGETGELFF.

The rearrangement links TRBV27 to TRBJ2-3; no firm D call. Between the trimmed V and J ends, which lost 5 bases and 2 bases, there was a span of 11 bases. CDR1 and CDR2 (germline): MNHEY, SMNVEV (reference sequence). The CDR3 has 14 residues. Here the CDR3 reads CASSRQDLTDTQYF. The DNA of the CDR3 is TGTGCCAGCAGTAGGCAGGACCTCACAGATACGCAGTATTTT.

This chain joins TRBV7-9 and TRBJ2-7; TRBD1 aligns across 9 bases. The CDR3 runs to 14 residues. Germline V gene data show CDR1 as SEHNR and CDR2 as FQNEAQ (reference sequence). V gave up 5 bases and J gave up 0 bases; unmatched junction bases: 2. The DNA for the CDR3 is TGTGCCAGCAGCCTGACAGGGGGCTCCTACGAGCAGTACTTC. It is translated as CASSLTGGSYEQYF.

The chain carries TRBV5-1 and TRBJ2-2, with TRBD1 matching over 9 bases. Germline V gene sequence: CDR1 SGHRS, CDR2 YFSETQ. The CDR3 covers 16 residues. V trimming: 0 bases; J trimming: 6 bases; junction bases outside the gene matches: 6. For the CDR3, the DNA is TGCGCCAGCAGCTTGGAGGGACAGGGAGCGGCCGGGGAGCTGTTTTTT. Its translation is CASSLEGQGAAGELFF.

The chain is built from TRBV28 and TRBJ1-2, with D perhaps matching TRBD1 (5 bases). V lost 3 bases to trimming and J lost 4 bases, with 15 bases between them. The germline V gene has CDR1 MDHEN and CDR2 SYDVKM. This CDR3 comprises 15 residues. The CDR3 DNA reads TGTGCCAGCAGTTTCTTGTCGGGGCAGACCTATGGCTACACCTTC. Encoded protein: CASSFLSGQTYGYTF.

V is TRBV18 and J is TRBJ2-2; D gene uncertain. V lost 1 base, J lost 0 bases, and 9 bases lay in between. The germline CDR1 and CDR2 sequences are KGHSH and LQKENI. The CDR3 consists of 16 residues. Here the CDR3 reads CASSPLAQTNTGELFF. CDR3 in DNA: TGTGCCAGCTCACCACTAGCACAGACGAACACCGGGGAGCTGTTTTTT.

V is TRBV2 and J is TRBJ2-1; TRBD2 matches 9 bases. Germline V CDR1 and CDR2: SNHLY, FYNNEI. J lost 4 bases, V lost 6 bases, and 1 base had no gene match. The CDR3 extends over 13 amino acids. The DNA of the CDR3 is TGTGCCAGCAGGACTAGCGGTTACAATGAGCAGTTCTTC. Translating gives CASRTSGYNEQFF.

The chain has TRBV20-1 and TRBJ2-2; D is ambiguous. Germline V gene lookup returns CDR1 DFQATT and CDR2 SNEGSKA (reference sequence). The CDR3 covers 11 residues. Trimming cost V 6 bases and J 6 bases, with 8 bases left between them. CDR3 in DNA: TGCAGTGCAGACCAGGCCGGGGAGCTGTTTTTT. This encodes CSADQAGELFF.

V is TRBV18 and J is TRBJ2-7; 9 bases agree with TRBD1. V dropped 4 bases and J dropped 4; count of bases not matched to a gene: 2. Germline V gene data show CDR1 as KGHSH and CDR2 as LQKENI. CDR3 length: 13 residues. The CDR3 bases are TGTGCCAGCTCACGGGACAGGGTTTACGAGCAGTACTTC. Protein sequence: CASSRDRVYEQYF.

This chain joins TRBV7-2 and TRBJ1-5; D possibly corresponds to TRBD1 (5 bases). The germline V and J ends were trimmed by 5 bases and 3 bases, with 11 bases remaining between them. Germline CDR1 and CDR2: SGHTA and FQGNSA. CDR3 length equals 14 residues. The CDR3, as DNA: TGTGCCAGCAGCCATCCAGGGACCAATCAGCCCCAGCATTTT. It encodes CASSHPGTNQPQHF.

The J gene is TRBJ1-2, the V gene TRBV5-6; D is uncertain. This CDR3 is 12 amino acids long. Germline V lookup: CDR1 SGHDT, CDR2 YYEEEE. The ends were cut back, 4 bases at V and 2 bases at J, with 6 bases in the middle. The CDR3 here is CASSGLNYGYTF. The CDR3 DNA reads as TGTGCCAGCAGCGGACTCAACTATGGCTACACCTTC. Variable domain in full (rest from reference TRBV5-6 and TRBJ1-2): DAGVTQSPTHLIKTRGQQVTLRCSPKSGHDTVSWYQQALGQGPQFIFQYYEEEERQRGNFPDRFSGHQFPNYSSELNVNALLLGDSALYLCASSGLNYGYTFGSGTRLTVV.

The genes are TRBV10-3 and TRBJ1-6; the match to TRBD1 covers 9 bases. The V gene end was trimmed by 4 bases and the J gene end by 8 bases; junction bases not matched to a gene: 3. CDR1 ENHRY and CDR2 SYGVKD come from the germline V gene. The CDR3 spans 14 residues. As DNA, the CDR3 is TGTGCCATCAGTGGCCGGGACAGGGATTCACCCCTCCACTTT. Protein product: CAISGRDRDSPLHF.

The chain employs TRBV5-4 and TRBJ2-1, with 14 positions matching TRBD2. The CDR3 spans 15 residues. The V gene's germline CDR1 is SGHNT and CDR2 YYREEE (reference sequence). Trimming at V came to 3 bases and at J to 10 bases, leaving 6 bases not matched to a gene. The CDR3 region has the DNA TGTGCCAGCAGCTCGGGACTAGCGGGAGCTAAGGAGCAGTTCTTC. Its protein is CASSSGLAGAKEQFF.

The chain is built from TRBV28 and TRBJ2-7; D is uncertain. Between the trimmed V and J ends, which lost 3 bases and 2 bases, there was a span of 14 bases. Germline values: CDR1 MDHEN, CDR2 SYDVKM. This CDR3 region has 15 residues. The CDR3 region is CASSFPRGVAYEQYF. CDR3 in DNA: TGTGCCAGCAGTTTTCCGCGTGGGGTAGCCTACGAGCAGTACTTC.

This clone appeared once. V is TRBV30 and J is TRBJ1-2; D call uncertain. The germline V gene has CDR1 GTSNPN and CDR2 SVGIG (reference sequence). This CDR3 comprises 12 residues. The V gene lost 5 bases and the J gene lost 7 bases, with 14 bases spanning the gap. In nucleotides, the CDR3 is TGTGCCTGGGACACTGACTCACGTGGCTACACCTTC. Its translation is CAWDTDSRGYTF. Variable domain in full (rest from reference TRBV30 and TRBJ1-2): SQTIHQWPATLVQPVGSPLSLECTVEGTSNPNLYWYRQAAGRGLQLLFYSVGIGQISSEVPQNLSASRPQDRQFILSSKKLLLSDSGFYLCAWDTDSRGYTFGSGTRLTVV.

The rearrangement uses TRBV28 and TRBJ2-3; 7 bases fit TRBD2. Unmatched junction bases numbered 13, after V lost 4 bases and J lost 6 bases. CDR1 is MDHEN and CDR2 is SYDVKM in the germline V gene. The CDR3 totals 16 residues. In DNA, the CDR3 is TGTGCCAGCAGTTCAAGGACGGCCAGCGGGAAGGATACGCAGTATTTT. Protein product: CASSSRTASGKDTQYF.

This chain links TRBV7-2 with TRBJ2-2; TRBD2 aligns across 13 bases. Looked up from germline, CDR1 is SGHTA and CDR2 is FQGNSA. With V trimmed by 1 base and J by 6 bases, 2 bases remained unmatched. The CDR3 spans 16 residues. The CDR3 protein is CASSLGLAGGAGELFF. CDR3 nucleotide sequence: TGTGCCAGCAGCTTAGGACTAGCGGGAGGCGCCGGGGAGCTGTTTTTT.

The V and J genes are TRBV15 and TRBJ1-2; D not certain. The germline V and J ends were trimmed by 4 bases and 4 bases, with 4 bases remaining between them. The CDR3 contains 11 residues. Looked up from germline, CDR1 is LNHNV and CDR2 is YYDKDF (reference sequence). The CDR3 DNA reads as TGTGCCACCAGCAATCCCTATGGCTACACCTTC. Protein product: CATSNPYGYTF.

As regards this clone: The same CDR3 also results from other DNA sequences found in this sample. The CDR3 nucleotides are TGCGCCAGCAGCTTGGTCGGCGGGGAGCTGTTTTTT. Translation: CASSLVGGELFF. The rearrangement links TRBV5-1 to TRBJ2-2; D call uncertain. Germline loops: CDR1 SGHRS, CDR2 YFSETQ. The CDR3 is made up of 12 amino acids. With 0 bases removed from V and 7 bases from J, the gap between germline ends came to 4 bases.

V and J are TRBV9 and TRBJ2-2, with a tentative D call TRBD2 (6 bases). Trimming pared 3 bases from V and 6 bases from J, leaving 18 bases between. Germline CDR1 is SGDLS and CDR2 is YYNGEE. The CDR3 sequence is 16 residues long. The CDR3 protein is CASSGPGLVRSGELFF. Here the CDR3 DNA reads TGTGCCAGCAGCGGACCGGGACTGGTACGGTCCGGGGAGCTGTTTTTT.

This chain connects TRBV28 to TRBJ2-2, with D tentatively TRBD1 (5 bases). The CDR3 has 13 residues. Germline CDR1 MDHEN, CDR2 SYDVKM. Trimming took off 9 bases at V and 2 bases at J, with 10 bases between the two ends. The CDR3 spells CASWGLNTGELFF. CDR3 DNA: TGTGCCAGTTGGGGCCTTAACACCGGGGAGCTGTTTTTT.

The chain couples TRBV19 to TRBJ2-1; D is unresolved. Germline V gene data show CDR1 as LNHDA and CDR2 as SQIVND (reference sequence). There are 13 residues in the CDR3. The V end was cut by 0 bases, the J end by 10 bases, with 10 bases between. The CDR3 DNA sequence: TGTGCCAGTAGTATAGACTCCAACAGAGAGCAGTTCTTC. This codes for CASSIDSNREQFF.

V usage is TRBV10-1 and J usage is TRBJ2-4; 9 nucleotides agree with TRBD2. Germline CDR1 WNHNN, CDR2 SYGVQD (reference sequence). V was clipped by 6 bases and J by 4 bases; unmatched bases: 1. The CDR3 covers 13 residues. The CDR3 region is CASSTSGKNIQYF. The DNA of the CDR3 is TGCGCCAGCAGCACTAGCGGGAAAAACATTCAGTACTTC.

This clone was counted once. The chain combines TRBV10-3 with TRBJ1-5; no definite D call. Trimming shortened V by 3 bases and J by 5 bases, and 17 bases separated the two germline ends. Germline V CDR1 and CDR2: ENHRY, SYGVKD. The length of the CDR3 is 16 residues. This CDR3 reads CAISDLPHSFYQPQHF. The CDR3 bases are TGTGCCATCAGTGATCTTCCCCACAGTTTTTATCAGCCCCAGCATTTT.

This clone occurred once. This chain joins TRBV2 and TRBJ2-7, with D hard to call. Germline V gives CDR1 SNHLY, CDR2 FYNNEI. With 7 bases removed from V and 2 bases from J, the gap between germline ends came to 9 bases. The CDR3 runs to 12 residues. Written as DNA, the CDR3 is TGTGCCAGCAACGGACGGGCCTACGAGCAGTACTTC. Amino acids: CASNGRAYEQYF.

The chain links TRBV9 to TRBJ1-1, with a possible D match to TRBD1 (5 bases). V was clipped by 6 bases and J by 0 bases, with 12 bases between them. Germline V gene data show CDR1 as SGDLS and CDR2 as YYNGEE. The length of the CDR3 is 14 residues. The CDR3 DNA reads as TGTGCCAGCAATCAGGGCAGGCTGAACACTGAAGCTTTCTTT. It encodes CASNQGRLNTEAFF.